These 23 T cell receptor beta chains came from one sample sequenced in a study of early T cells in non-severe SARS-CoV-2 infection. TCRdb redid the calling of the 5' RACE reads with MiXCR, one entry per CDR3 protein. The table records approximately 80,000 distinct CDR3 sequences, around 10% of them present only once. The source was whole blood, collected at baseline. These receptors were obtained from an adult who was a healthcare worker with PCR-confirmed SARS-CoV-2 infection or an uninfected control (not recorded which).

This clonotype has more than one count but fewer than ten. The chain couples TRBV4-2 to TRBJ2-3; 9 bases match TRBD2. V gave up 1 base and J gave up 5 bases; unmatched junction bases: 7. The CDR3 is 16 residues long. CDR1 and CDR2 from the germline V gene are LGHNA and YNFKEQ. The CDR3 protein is CASSQVLAGYKDTQYF. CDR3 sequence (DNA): TGTGCCAGCAGCCAAGTCCTAGCGGGGTATAAAGATACGCAGTATTTT.

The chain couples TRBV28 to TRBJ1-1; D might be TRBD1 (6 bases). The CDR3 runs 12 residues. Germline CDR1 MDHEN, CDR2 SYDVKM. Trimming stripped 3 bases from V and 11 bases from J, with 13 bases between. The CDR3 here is CASSLGTGTAFF. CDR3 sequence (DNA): TGTGCCAGCAGTTTGGGTACAGGGACCGCTTTCTTT.

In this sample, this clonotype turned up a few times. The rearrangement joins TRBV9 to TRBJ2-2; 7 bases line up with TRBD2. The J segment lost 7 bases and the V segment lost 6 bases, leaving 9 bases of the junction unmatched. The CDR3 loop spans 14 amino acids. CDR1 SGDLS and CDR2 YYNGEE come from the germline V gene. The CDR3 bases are TGTGCCAGCAACCCCAGCGGGGCAGGCGGGGAGCTGTTTTTT. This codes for CASNPSGAGGELFF.

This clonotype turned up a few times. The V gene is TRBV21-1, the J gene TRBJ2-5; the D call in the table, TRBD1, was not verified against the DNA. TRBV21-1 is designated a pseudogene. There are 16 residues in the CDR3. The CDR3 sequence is CASSKVYRGAGETQYF. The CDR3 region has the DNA TGTGCCAGCAGCAAAGTTTATAGGGGGGCAGGCGAGACCCAGTACTTC.

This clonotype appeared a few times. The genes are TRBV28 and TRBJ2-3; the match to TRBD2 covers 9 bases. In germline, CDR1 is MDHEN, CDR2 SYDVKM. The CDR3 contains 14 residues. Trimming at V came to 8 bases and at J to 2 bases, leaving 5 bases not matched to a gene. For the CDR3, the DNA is TGTGCCAGCTCCAGCGGGGGGACCACAGATACGCAGTATTTT. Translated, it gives CASSSGGTTDTQYF. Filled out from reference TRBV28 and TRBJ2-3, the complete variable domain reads DVKVTQSSRYLVKRTGEKVFLECVQDMDHENMFWYRQDPGLGLRLIYFSYDVKMKEKGDIPEGYSVSREKKERFSLILESASTNQTSMYLCASSSGGTTDTQYFGPGTRLTVL.

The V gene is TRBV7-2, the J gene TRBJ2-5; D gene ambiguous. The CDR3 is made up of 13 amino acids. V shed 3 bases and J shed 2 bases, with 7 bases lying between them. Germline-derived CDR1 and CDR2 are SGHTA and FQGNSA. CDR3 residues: CASSFSVQETQYF. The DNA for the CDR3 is TGTGCCAGCAGCTTTTCAGTTCAAGAGACCCAGTACTTC.

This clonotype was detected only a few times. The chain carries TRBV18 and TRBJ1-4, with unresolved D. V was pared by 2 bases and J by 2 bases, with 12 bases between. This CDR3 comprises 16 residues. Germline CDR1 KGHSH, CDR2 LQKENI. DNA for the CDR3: TGTGCCAGCTCACCATCGCGGGTTCTTACTAATGAAAAACTGTTTTTT. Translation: CASSPSRVLTNEKLFF.

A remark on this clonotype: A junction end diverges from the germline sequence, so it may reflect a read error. The CDR3 spells CVSSFGLNTEAFF. The CDR3 DNA is TGTGTCAGCAGCTTTGGACTGAACACTGAAGCTTTCTTT. The V gene is TRBV7-3, the J gene TRBJ1-1; unclear D gene. There are 13 residues in the CDR3. CDR1 and CDR2 (germline): SGHTA, FQGTGA.

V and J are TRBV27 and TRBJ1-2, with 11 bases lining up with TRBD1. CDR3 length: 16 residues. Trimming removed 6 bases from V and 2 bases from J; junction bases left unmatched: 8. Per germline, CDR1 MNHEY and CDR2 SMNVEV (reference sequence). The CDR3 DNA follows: TGTGCCAGCAGCCGACGGACAGGGGGCATCAACTATGGCTACACCTTC. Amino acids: CASSRRTGGINYGYTF.

CDR3 DNA: TGCAGTGCTAGAGACCTGACAGGTCCCTATGAGCAGTTCTTC. Amino acid sequence: CSARDLTGPYEQFF. This chain connects TRBV20-1 to TRBJ2-1, with D possibly TRBD1 on 6 matching bases. Germline V lookup: CDR1 DFQATT, CDR2 SNEGSKA (reference sequence). The CDR3 length is 14 residues. V was cut by 0 bases and J by 8 bases, with 14 bases left in between.

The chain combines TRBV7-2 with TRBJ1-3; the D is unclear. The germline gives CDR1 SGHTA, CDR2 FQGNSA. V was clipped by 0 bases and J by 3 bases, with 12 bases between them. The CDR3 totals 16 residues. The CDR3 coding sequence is TGTGCCAGCAGCTTAGCGCTACAGTCGGGTGGAAACACCATATATTTT. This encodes CASSLALQSGGNTIYF.

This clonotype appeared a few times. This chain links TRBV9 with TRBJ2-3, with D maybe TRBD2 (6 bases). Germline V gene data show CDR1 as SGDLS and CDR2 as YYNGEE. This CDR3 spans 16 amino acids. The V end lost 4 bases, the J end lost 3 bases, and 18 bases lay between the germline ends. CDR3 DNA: TGTGCCAGCAGCCCCAGCGGGCTCACAGGTACAGATACGCAGTATTTT. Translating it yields CASSPSGLTGTDTQYF.

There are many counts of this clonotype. The CDR3 region has the DNA TGCAGCGTTGAAAGCCCCCCCTCCGAAGCTTTCTTT. This codes for CSVESPPSEAFF. The chain combines TRBV29-1 with TRBJ1-1; D gene ambiguous. Trimming left V 2 bases short and J 8 bases short, with 12 bases between. In germline, CDR1 is SQVTM, CDR2 ANQGSEA. CDR3 length equals 12 residues.

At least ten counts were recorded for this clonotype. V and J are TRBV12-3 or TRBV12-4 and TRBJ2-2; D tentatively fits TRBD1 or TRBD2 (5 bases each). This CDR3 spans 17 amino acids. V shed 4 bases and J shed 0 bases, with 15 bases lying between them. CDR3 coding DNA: TGTGCCAGCAGTTGGGGACGGTCAGTGTCGAACACCGGGGAGCTGTTTTTT. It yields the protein CASSWGRSVSNTGELFF.

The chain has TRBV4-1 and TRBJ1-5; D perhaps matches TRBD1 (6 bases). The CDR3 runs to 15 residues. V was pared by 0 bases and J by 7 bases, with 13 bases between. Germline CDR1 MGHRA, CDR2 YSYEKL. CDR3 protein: CASSQEQGPGQPQHF. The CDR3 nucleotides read TGCGCCAGCAGCCAAGAGCAGGGGCCGGGGCAGCCCCAGCATTTT.

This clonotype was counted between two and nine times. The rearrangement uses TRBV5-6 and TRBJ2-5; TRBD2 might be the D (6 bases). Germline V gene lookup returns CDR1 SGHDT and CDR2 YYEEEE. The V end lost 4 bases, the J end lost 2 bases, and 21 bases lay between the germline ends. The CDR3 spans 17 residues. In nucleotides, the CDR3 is TGTGCCAGCAGCATTCTCCCCCAGACGGAGGGACAAGAGACCCAGTACTTC. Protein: CASSILPQTEGQETQYF. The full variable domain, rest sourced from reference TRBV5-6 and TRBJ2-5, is DAGVTQSPTHLIKTRGQQVTLRCSPKSGHDTVSWYQQALGQGPQFIFQYYEEEERQRGNFPDRFSGHQFPNYSSELNVNALLLGDSALYLCASSILPQTEGQETQYFGPGTRLLVL.

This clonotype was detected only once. CDR3 sequence (DNA): TGCGCCAGCGCTCCCCGTGTGGGGGGAGGAACTGAAGCTTTCTTT. As protein: CASAPRVGGGTEAFF. This sequence joins TRBV5-1 and TRBJ1-1; D is perhaps TRBD1 (5 bases). V lost 7 bases and J 5 bases, leaving 21 bases between the germline ends. This CDR3 contains 15 residues. CDR1 SGHRS and CDR2 YFSETQ come from the germline V gene.

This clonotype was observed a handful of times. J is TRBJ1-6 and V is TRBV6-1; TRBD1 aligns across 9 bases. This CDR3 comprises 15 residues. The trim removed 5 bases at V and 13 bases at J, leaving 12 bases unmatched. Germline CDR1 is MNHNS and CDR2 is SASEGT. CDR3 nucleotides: TGTGCCAGCAGTCCTACCGGGACAGGGTTATTCCCCCTCCACTTT. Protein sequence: CASSPTGTGLFPLHF.

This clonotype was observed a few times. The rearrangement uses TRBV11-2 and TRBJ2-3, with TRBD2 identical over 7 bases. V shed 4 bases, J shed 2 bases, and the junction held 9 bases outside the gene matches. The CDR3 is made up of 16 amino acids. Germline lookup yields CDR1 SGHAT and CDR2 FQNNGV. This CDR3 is CASSSRLAGFTDTQYF. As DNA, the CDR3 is TGTGCCAGCAGCTCCCGACTAGCTGGGTTCACAGATACGCAGTATTTT.

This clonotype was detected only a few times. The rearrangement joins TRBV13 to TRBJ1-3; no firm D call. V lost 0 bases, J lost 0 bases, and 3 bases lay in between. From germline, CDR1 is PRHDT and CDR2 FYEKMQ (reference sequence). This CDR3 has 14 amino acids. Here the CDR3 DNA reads TGTGCCAGCAGCTTAGGTGTCTCTGGAAACACCATATATTTT. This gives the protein CASSLGVSGNTIYF.

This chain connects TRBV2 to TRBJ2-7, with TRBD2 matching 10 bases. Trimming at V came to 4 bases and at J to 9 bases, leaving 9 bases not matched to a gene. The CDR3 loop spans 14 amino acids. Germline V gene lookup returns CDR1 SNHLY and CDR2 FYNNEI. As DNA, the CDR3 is TGTGCCAGCAGTGCGCTAGCGGGAGTGCAGGGGCAGTACTTC. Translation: CASSALAGVQGQYF. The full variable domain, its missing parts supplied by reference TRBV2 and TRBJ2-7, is EPEVTQTPSHQVTQMGQEVILRCVPISNHLYFYWYRQILGQKVEFLVSFYNNEISEKSEIFDDQFSVERPDGSNFTLKIRSTKLEDSAMYFCASSALAGVQGQYFGPGTRLTVT.

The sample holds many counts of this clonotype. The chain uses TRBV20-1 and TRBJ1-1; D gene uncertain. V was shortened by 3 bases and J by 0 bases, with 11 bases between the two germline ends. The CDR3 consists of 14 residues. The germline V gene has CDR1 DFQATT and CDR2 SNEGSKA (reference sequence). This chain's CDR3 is CSARGRALNTEAFF. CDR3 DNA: TGCAGTGCTAGGGGCCGAGCACTGAACACTGAAGCTTTCTTT.

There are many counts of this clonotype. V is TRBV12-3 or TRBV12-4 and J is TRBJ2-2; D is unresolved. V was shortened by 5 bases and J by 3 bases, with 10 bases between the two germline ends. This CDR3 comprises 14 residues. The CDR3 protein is CASSARPYTGELFF. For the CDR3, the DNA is TGTGCCAGCAGTGCCCGTCCATACACCGGGGAGCTGTTTTTT.